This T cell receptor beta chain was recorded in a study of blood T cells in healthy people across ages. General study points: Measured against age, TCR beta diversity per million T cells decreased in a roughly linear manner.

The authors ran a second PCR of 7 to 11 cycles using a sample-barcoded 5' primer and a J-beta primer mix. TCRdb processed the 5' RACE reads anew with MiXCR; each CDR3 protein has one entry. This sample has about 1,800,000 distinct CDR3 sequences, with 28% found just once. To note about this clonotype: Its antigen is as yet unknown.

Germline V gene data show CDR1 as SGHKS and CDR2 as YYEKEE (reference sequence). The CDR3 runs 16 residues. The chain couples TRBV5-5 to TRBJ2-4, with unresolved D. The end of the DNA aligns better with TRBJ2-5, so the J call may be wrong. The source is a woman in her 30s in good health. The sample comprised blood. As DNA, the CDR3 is TGTGCCAGCAGCCTAGATAGTACAGACCTATTGGAGACCCAGTACTTC. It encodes CASSLDSTDLLETQYF.